Each of the 21 T cell receptor beta chains below was sequenced from the same sample in a study of T cell responses to AZD1222 COVID-19 vaccine. Repertoires were generated with immunoSEQ multiplex PCR, while TCRdb's copy carries only in-frame clones and drops some. The sample contains approximately 110,000 clones, under 90% of which appear only once. Source: peripheral blood, taken on day 0 of AZD1222 vaccination. All receptors come from an adult in good health.

This chain connects TRBV7-9 to TRBJ1-6; D uncertain. Trimming removed 0 bases at V and 0 bases at J, with 6 bases between. From germline, CDR1 is SEHNR and CDR2 FQNEAQ (reference sequence). The CDR3 has 16 residues. As DNA, the CDR3 is TGTGCCAGCAGCTTAGCGGCAGGCTCCTATAATTCACCCCTCCACTTT. It specifies CASSLAAGSYNSPLHF. The entire variable domain, with the rest obtained from reference TRBV7-9 and TRBJ1-6, is as follows: DTGVSQNPRHKITKRGQNVTFRCDPISEHNRLYWYRQTLGQGPEFLTYFQNEAQLEKSRLLSDRFSAERPKGSFSTLEIQRTEQGDSAMYLCASSLAAGSYNSPLHFGNGTRLTVT.

This chain links TRBV3-1 (or the pseudogene TRBV3-2) with TRBJ2-3, with 9 positions matching TRBD2. The ends lost 4 bases at V and 0 bases at J; junction bases unmatched: 8. The CDR3 extends over 17 amino acids. Germline V CDR1 and CDR2: LGHDT, YNNKEL (reference sequence). The CDR3 loop is CASSLQSSGASTDTQYF. CDR3 nucleotides: TGTGCCAGCAGCCTCCAATCTAGCGGGGCCAGCACAGATACGCAGTATTTT.

The CDR3 DNA sequence: TGTGCCAGCAGCTTAGGAGGGGGCCAAGAGACCCAGTACTTC. This sequence encodes CASSLGGGQETQYF. The chain combines TRBV7-9 with TRBJ2-5; a possible D gene is TRBD1 (6 bases). This CDR3 is built from 14 residues. V was pared by 1 base and J by 1 base, with 7 bases between. Germline CDR1 and CDR2: SEHNR and FQNEAQ (reference sequence).

The chain recombines TRBV4-2 with TRBJ2-2, with no clear D. Between the trimmed V and J ends, which lost 0 bases and 7 bases, there was a span of 6 bases. CDR1 and CDR2 (germline): LGHNA, YNFKEQ. CDR3 length: 13 residues. CDR3 nucleotide sequence: TGTGCCAGCAGCCAAGATTTGCGCGGGGAGCTGTTTTTT. This codes for CASSQDLRGELFF.

This chain uses TRBV5-6 with TRBJ2-7, with D maybe TRBD2 (5 bases). The CDR3 has 15 amino acids. The V end was cut by 3 bases, the J end by 2 bases, with 15 bases between. Germline lookup yields CDR1 SGHDT and CDR2 YYEEEE. The CDR3 sequence: CASSWSGGRTYEQYF. The DNA for the CDR3 is TGTGCCAGCAGCTGGTCGGGCGGGCGGACCTACGAGCAGTACTTC.

V gene TRBV19 combines with J gene TRBJ2-5; the D call may be TRBD1 or TRBD2 (5 bases each). The CDR3 has 14 residues. Germline V gene lookup returns CDR1 LNHDA and CDR2 SQIVND (reference sequence). V lost 7 bases, J lost 5 bases, and 17 bases lay in between. DNA of the CDR3: TGTGCCAGTAAACCGCCCGGGGCTGGGGAGACCCAGTACTTC. Protein sequence: CASKPPGAGETQYF.

This clone was observed a single time. The chain is built from TRBV6-5 and TRBJ1-5; possibly TRBD1 for D (6 bases). Trimming removed 4 bases at V and 3 bases at J, with 10 bases between. Germline V gene data show CDR1 as MNHEY and CDR2 as SVGAGI. This CDR3 has 14 amino acids. CDR3 DNA sequence: TGTGCCAGCAGTTTACAGGGTTACAATCAGCCCCAGCATTTT. This encodes CASSLQGYNQPQHF.

The genes are TRBV28 and TRBJ1-5; D is uncertain. This CDR3 is built from 17 residues. V shed 6 bases and J shed 0 bases, with 18 bases lying between them. CDR1 is MDHEN, CDR2 SYDVKM, per germline. DNA of the CDR3: TGTGCCAGCAGCCCCCCGGGCGGGGTTCATAGCAATCAGCCCCAGCATTTT. It is translated as CASSPPGGVHSNQPQHF.

The V call is TRBV7-9, the J call TRBJ1-1; D is uncertain. The CDR3 consists of 13 residues. Per the germline V gene, CDR1 is SEHNR and CDR2 is FQNEAQ (reference sequence). Trimming took 5 bases from V and 1 from J, leaving 8 bases between them. The CDR3 loop reads CASSKTANTEAFF. The CDR3 bases are TGTGCCAGCAGCAAGACCGCGAACACTGAAGCTTTCTTT.

The chain carries TRBV7-2 and TRBJ1-4, with 9 positions matching TRBD1. The CDR3 consists of 15 residues. V shed 5 bases, J shed 3 bases, and the junction held 4 bases outside the gene matches. The V gene's germline CDR1 is SGHTA and CDR2 FQGNSA. CDR3 sequence: CASSPRTGANEKLFF. As DNA, the CDR3 is TGTGCCAGCAGCCCCCGGACAGGGGCTAATGAAAAACTGTTTTTT.

The CDR3, as DNA: TGTGCCACCCGCCGACCGGGCCAAACTTTCTATGGCTACACCTTC. The encoded protein is CATRRPGQTFYGYTF. The rearrangement uses TRBV27 and TRBJ1-2; D remains ambiguous. V lost 10 bases to trimming and J lost 4 bases, with 22 bases between them. The germline CDR1 and CDR2 sequences are MNHEY and SMNVEV (reference sequence). This CDR3 region has 15 residues.

This chain joins TRBV7-9 and TRBJ2-7, with D tentatively TRBD2 (5 bases). The ends were cut back, 3 bases at V and 6 bases at J, with 9 bases in the middle. Germline V gene data show CDR1 as SEHNR and CDR2 as FQNEAQ (reference sequence). This CDR3 has 12 amino acids. This chain's CDR3 is CASSFTSGEQYF. CDR3 DNA: TGTGCCAGCAGCTTCACTAGTGGCGAGCAGTACTTC. The whole variable domain, remainder taken from reference TRBV7-9 and TRBJ2-7, is DTGVSQNPRHKITKRGQNVTFRCDPISEHNRLYWYRQTLGQGPEFLTYFQNEAQLEKSRLLSDRFSAERPKGSFSTLEIQRTEQGDSAMYLCASSFTSGEQYFGPGTRLTVT.

The chain carries TRBV2 and TRBJ1-5, with unresolved D. Germline values: CDR1 SNHLY, CDR2 FYNNEI. This CDR3 has 14 residues. V was cut by 2 bases and J by 2 bases, with 7 bases left in between. The CDR3 reads CASSEMPGNQPQHF. The CDR3 DNA reads TGTGCCAGCAGTGAAATGCCTGGCAATCAGCCCCAGCATTTT.

This clone was counted only a few times. The rearrangement links TRBV10-1 to TRBJ1-1; 8 positions agree with TRBD1. Trimming took 3 bases from V and 3 from J; bases not matched to a gene: 3. The CDR3 has 14 amino acids. Germline CDR1 reads WNHNN; CDR2 reads SYGVQD (reference sequence). For the CDR3, the DNA is TGCGCCAGCAGTGACGGACAGGGTGACACTGAAGCTTTCTTT. Residues: CASSDGQGDTEAFF.

The chain couples TRBV12-5 to TRBJ1-6; D unclear. The CDR3 has 14 residues. CDR1 is LGHNT, CDR2 FRNRAP, per germline. The V gene lost 8 bases and the J gene lost 1 base, with 9 bases spanning the gap. The CDR3 region is CASWGGSYNSPLHF. CDR3 DNA sequence: TGTGCTAGTTGGGGAGGGTCCTATAATTCACCCCTCCACTTT.

This chain uses TRBV30 with TRBJ2-1; the match to TRBD1 covers 11 bases. CDR3 length: 13 amino acids. The V gene end was trimmed by 7 bases and the J gene end by 12 bases; junction bases not matched to a gene: 11. Germline CDR1 GTSNPN, CDR2 SVGIG (reference sequence). CDR3 sequence reads: CALEGQGVSGQFF. The CDR3 bases are TGTGCCTTGGAGGGACAGGGGGTTAGTGGGCAGTTCTTC.

The chain combines TRBV7-2 with TRBJ2-1; weak D call: TRBD2 (6 bases). Per germline, CDR1 SGHTA and CDR2 FQGNSA. V gave up 5 bases and J gave up 1 base, with 12 bases separating them. The CDR3 has 15 residues. In DNA, the CDR3 is TGTGCCAGCAGCGCGCCTGGGAGGTCCTACAATGAGCAGTTCTTC. This sequence encodes CASSAPGRSYNEQFF.

CDR3 in amino acids: CAWSVGLGIRETQYF. DNA of the CDR3: TGTGCCTGGAGTGTAGGACTTGGGATTCGGGAGACCCAGTACTTC. The V call is TRBV30, the J call TRBJ2-5; D is possibly TRBD2 (5 bases). The length of the CDR3 is 15 residues. Per the germline V gene, CDR1 is GTSNPN and CDR2 is SVGIG (reference sequence). Trimming pared 0 bases from V and 5 bases from J, leaving 16 bases between.

The V gene is TRBV6-5, the J gene TRBJ1-1, with a possible D match to TRBD1 (5 bases). CDR1 and CDR2 (germline): MNHEY, SVGAGI. This CDR3 comprises 14 residues. The ends were cut back, 0 bases at V and 0 bases at J, with 5 bases in the middle. CDR3 amino acids: CASSYSGVNTEAFF. As DNA, the CDR3 is TGTGCCAGCAGTTACTCGGGGGTGAACACTGAAGCTTTCTTT.

The V call is TRBV27, the J call TRBJ1-6, with TRBD1 matching 8 bases. Trimming took 7 bases from V and 8 from J; bases not matched to a gene: 1. This CDR3 comprises 12 residues. Per germline, CDR1 MNHEY and CDR2 SMNVEV (reference sequence). For the CDR3, the DNA is TGTGCCAGCAAGACAGGGGATTCACCCCTCCACTTT. Amino acids: CASKTGDSPLHF.

The chain employs TRBV5-8 and TRBJ1-2; 8 bases agree with TRBD1. Losses at the gene ends were 3 bases for V and 4 bases for J; bases not matched to a gene: 2. This CDR3 region has 13 residues. Germline lookup yields CDR1 SGHTS and CDR2 YDEGEE. The CDR3 reads CASSWTGTYGYTF. Here the CDR3 DNA reads TGTGCCAGCAGCTGGACAGGGACCTATGGCTACACCTTC.